The clone carrying this T cell receptor beta chain has more than one count but fewer than ten. The data were produced by immunoSEQ multiplex PCR, yet TCRdb's version contains in-frame clones alone and is incomplete. The repertoire holds approximately 5,500 clones, with roughly 85% as singletons. The V gene end was trimmed by 2 bases and the J gene end by 10 bases; junction bases not matched to a gene: 8. The V gene's germline CDR1 is SGHRS and CDR2 YFSETQ. The CDR3 runs to 15 residues. This specimen comes from a study of follicular helper T cells after annual influenza vaccination. Time point given: 2015-2016 season, pre-vaccination.

Source: CXCR5- memory CD4+ T cells sorted from blood, taken on the day of influenza vaccination. The J gene is TRBJ1-6, the V gene TRBV5-1; 8 bases are shared with TRBD1. The TCR was taken from an adult who received the influenza vaccine. CDR3 loop: CASSFDRGGRSPLHF. In nucleotides, the CDR3 is TGCGCCAGCAGCTTCGACAGGGGAGGTCGGTCACCCCTCCACTTT.